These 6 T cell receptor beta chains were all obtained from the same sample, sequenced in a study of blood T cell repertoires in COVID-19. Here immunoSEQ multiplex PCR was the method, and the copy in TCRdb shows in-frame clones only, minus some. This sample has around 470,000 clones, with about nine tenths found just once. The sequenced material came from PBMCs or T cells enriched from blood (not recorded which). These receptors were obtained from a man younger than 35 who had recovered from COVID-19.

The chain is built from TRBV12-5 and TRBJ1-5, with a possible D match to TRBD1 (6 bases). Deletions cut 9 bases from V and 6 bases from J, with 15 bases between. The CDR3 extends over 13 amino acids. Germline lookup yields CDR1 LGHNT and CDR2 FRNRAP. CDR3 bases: TGTGCTAGCAATGGGGGGGGCGGTCAGCCCCAGCATTTT. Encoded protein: CASNGGGGQPQHF.

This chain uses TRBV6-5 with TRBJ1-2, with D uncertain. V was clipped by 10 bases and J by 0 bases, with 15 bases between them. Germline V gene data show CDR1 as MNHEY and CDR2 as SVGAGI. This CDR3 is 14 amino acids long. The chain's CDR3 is CATKIPRPNYGYTF. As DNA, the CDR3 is TGTGCCACCAAGATACCTAGACCTAACTATGGCTACACCTTC.

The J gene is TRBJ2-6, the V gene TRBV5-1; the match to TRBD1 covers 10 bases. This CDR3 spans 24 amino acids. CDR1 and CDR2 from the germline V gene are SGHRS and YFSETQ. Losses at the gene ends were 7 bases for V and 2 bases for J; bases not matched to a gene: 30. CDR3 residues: CASRGVWGSAGTGDPLTGANVLTF. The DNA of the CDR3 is TGCGCCAGCCGTGGGGTCTGGGGGTCCGCCGGGACAGGGGATCCCCTAACTGGGGCCAACGTCCTGACTTTC. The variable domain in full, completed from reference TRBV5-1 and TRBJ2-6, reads KAGVTQTPRYLIKTRGQQVTLSCSPISGHRSVSWYQQTPGQGLQFLFEYFSETQRNKGNFPGRFSGRQFSNSRSEMNVSTLELGDSALYLCASRGVWGSAGTGDPLTGANVLTFGAGSRLTVL.

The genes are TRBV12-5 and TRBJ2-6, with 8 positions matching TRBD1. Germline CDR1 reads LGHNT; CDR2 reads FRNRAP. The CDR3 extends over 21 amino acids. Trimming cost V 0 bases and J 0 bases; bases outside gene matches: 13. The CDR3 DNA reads TGTGCTAGTGGTTTGGTACTCGGACAGGGCGATCCTTACTCTGGGGCCAACGTCCTGACTTTC. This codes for CASGLVLGQGDPYSGANVLTF.

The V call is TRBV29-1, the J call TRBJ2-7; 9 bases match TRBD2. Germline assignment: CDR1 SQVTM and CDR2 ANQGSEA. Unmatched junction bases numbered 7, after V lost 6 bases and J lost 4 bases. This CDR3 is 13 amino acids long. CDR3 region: CSVRGAGGYEQYF. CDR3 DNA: TGCAGCGTCCGGGGAGCGGGAGGTTACGAGCAGTACTTC.

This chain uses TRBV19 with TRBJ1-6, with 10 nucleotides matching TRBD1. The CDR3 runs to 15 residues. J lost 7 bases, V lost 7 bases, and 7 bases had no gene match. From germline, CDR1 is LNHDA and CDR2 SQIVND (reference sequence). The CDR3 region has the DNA TGTGCCAGTAAATCTGAGGACAGGGGGAATTCACCCCTCCACTTT. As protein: CASKSEDRGNSPLHF.